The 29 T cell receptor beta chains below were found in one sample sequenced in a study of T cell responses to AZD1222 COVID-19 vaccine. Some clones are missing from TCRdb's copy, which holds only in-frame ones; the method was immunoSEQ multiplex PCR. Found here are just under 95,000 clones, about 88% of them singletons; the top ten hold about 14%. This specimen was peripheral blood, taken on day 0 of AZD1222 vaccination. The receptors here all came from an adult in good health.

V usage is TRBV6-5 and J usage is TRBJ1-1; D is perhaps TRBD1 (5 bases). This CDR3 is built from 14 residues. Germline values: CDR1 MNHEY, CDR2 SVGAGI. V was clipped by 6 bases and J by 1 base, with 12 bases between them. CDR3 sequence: CASRTGLPNTEAFF. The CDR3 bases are TGTGCCAGCAGGACGGGACTACCGAACACTGAAGCTTTCTTT.

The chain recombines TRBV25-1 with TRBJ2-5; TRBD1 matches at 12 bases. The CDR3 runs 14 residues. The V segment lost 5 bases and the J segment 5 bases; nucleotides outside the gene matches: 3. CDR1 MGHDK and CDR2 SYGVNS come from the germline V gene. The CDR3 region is CASSRGQGAETQYF. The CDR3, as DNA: TGTGCCAGCAGTCGGGGACAGGGGGCGGAGACCCAGTACTTC. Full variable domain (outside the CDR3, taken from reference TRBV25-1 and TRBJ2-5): EADIYQTPRYLVIGTGKKITLECSQTMGHDKMYWYQQDPGMELHLIHYSYGVNSTEKGDLSSESTVSRIRTEHFPLTLESARPSHTSQYLCASSRGQGAETQYFGPGTRLLVL.

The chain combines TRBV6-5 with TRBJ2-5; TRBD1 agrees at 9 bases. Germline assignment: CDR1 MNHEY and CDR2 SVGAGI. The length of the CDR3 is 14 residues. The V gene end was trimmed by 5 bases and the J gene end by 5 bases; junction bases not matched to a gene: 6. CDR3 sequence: CASSPTGGLETQYF. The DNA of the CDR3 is TGTGCCAGCAGTCCTACAGGGGGCCTGGAGACCCAGTACTTC.

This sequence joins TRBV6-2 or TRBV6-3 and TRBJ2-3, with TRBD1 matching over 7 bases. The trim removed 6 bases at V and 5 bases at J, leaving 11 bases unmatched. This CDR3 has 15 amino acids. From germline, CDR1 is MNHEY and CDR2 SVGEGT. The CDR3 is CASSRTGASGDTQYF. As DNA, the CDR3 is TGTGCCAGCAGCCGTACAGGGGCCTCCGGAGATACGCAGTATTTT.

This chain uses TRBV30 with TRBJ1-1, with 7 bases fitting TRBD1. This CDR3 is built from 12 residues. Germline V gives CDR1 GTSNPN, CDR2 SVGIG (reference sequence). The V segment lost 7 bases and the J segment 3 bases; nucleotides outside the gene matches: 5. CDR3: CASGTAHTEAFF. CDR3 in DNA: TGTGCCTCCGGGACAGCTCACACTGAAGCTTTCTTT.

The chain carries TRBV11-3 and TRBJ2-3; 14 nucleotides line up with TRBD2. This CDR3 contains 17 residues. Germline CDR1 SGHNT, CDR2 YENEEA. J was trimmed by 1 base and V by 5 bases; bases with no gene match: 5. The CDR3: CASSMGLAGEGTDTQYF. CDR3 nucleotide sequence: TGTGCCAGCAGCATGGGACTAGCGGGGGAGGGCACAGATACGCAGTATTTT.

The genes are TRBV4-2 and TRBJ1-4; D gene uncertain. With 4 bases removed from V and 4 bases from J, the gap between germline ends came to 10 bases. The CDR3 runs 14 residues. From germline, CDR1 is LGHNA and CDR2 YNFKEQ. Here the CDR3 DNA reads TGTGCCAGCAGCCCCCGTGGGATTAATGAAAAACTGTTTTTT. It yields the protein CASSPRGINEKLFF.

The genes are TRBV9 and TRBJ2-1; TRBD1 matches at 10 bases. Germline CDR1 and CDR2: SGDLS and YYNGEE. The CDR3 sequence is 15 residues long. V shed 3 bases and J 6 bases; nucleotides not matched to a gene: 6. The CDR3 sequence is CASSGRDRGGNEQFF. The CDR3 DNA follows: TGTGCCAGCAGCGGCCGGGACAGGGGAGGCAATGAGCAGTTCTTC.

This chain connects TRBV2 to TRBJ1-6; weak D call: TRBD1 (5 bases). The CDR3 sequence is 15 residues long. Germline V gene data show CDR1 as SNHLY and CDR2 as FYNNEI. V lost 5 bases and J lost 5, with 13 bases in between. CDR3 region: CASSRQSENNSPLHF. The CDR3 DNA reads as TGTGCCAGCAGTCGACAGTCGGAGAATAATTCACCCCTCCACTTT.

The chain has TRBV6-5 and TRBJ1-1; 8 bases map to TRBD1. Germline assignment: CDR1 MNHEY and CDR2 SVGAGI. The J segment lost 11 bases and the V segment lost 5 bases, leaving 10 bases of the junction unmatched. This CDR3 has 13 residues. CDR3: CASSTGQVREAFF. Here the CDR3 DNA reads TGTGCCAGCAGTACGGGACAGGTGAGAGAGGCTTTCTTT.

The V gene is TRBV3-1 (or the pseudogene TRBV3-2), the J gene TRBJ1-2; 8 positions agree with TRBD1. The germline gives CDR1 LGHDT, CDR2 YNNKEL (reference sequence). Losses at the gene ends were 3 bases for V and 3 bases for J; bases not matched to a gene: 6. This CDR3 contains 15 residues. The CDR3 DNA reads TGTGCCAGCAGCCAGGCGACAGGGGCATACTATGGCTACACCTTC. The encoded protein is CASSQATGAYYGYTF.

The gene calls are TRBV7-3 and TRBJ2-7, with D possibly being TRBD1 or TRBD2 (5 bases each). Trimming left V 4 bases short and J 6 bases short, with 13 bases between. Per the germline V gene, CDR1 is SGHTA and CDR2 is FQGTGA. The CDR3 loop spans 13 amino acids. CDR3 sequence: CASSSTEGSEQYF. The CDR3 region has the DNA TGTGCCAGCAGCTCTACTGAGGGGTCCGAGCAGTACTTC.

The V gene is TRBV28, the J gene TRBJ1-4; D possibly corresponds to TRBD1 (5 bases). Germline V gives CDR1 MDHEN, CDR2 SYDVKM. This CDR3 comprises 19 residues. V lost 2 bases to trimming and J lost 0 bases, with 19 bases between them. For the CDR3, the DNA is TGTGCCAGCAGTTTACCCCCCGCCAGGGCCAATCCAACTAATGAAAAACTGTTTTTT. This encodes CASSLPPARANPTNEKLFF. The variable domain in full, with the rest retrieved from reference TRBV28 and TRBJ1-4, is DVKVTQSSRYLVKRTGEKVFLECVQDMDHENMFWYRQDPGLGLRLIYFSYDVKMKEKGDIPEGYSVSREKKERFSLILESASTNQTSMYLCASSLPPARANPTNEKLFFGSGTQLSVL.

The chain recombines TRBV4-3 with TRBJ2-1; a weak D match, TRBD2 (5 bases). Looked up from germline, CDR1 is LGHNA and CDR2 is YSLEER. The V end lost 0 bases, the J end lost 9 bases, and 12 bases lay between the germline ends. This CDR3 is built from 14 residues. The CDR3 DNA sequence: TGCGCCAGCAGCCAAGAAGAGGGTCGGGGTGAGCAGTTCTTC. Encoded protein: CASSQEEGRGEQFF.

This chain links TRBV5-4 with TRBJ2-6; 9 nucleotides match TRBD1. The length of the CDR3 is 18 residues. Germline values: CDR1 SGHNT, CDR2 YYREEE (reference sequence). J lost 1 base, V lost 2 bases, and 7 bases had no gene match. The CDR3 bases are TGTGCCAGCAGCTTTCCGACAGGGGGGGGATCTGGGGCCAACGTCCTGACTTTC. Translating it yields CASSFPTGGGSGANVLTF.

The CDR3 DNA follows: TGCAGCGCCGTGGGACAGGGATCGAACACTGAAGCTTTCTTT. It codes for CSAVGQGSNTEAFF. The V call is TRBV29-1, the J call TRBJ1-1, with 9 bases identical to TRBD1. The germline CDR1 and CDR2 sequences are SQVTM and ANQGSEA. This CDR3 has 14 residues. The J segment lost 1 base and the V segment lost 7 bases, leaving 7 bases of the junction unmatched.

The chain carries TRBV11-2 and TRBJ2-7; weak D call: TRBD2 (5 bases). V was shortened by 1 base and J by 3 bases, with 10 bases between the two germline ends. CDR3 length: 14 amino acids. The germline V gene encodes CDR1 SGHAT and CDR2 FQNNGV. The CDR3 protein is CASSLGQDFYEQYF. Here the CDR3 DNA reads TGTGCCAGCAGCTTAGGGCAGGACTTCTACGAGCAGTACTTC.

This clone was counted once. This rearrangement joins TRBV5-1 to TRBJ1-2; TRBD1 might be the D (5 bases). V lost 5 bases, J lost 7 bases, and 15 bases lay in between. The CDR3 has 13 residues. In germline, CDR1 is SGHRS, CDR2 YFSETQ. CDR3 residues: CASSQDSGTGYTF. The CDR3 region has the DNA TGCGCCAGCAGTCAAGACAGCGGTACTGGCTACACCTTC.

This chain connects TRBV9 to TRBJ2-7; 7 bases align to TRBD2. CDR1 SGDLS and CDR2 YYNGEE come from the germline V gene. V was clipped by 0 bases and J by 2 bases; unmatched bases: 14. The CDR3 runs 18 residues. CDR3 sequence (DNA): TGTGCCAGCAGCGTAGCGGCTAGCGGTGGAGGGTTTCCCTACGAGCAGTACTTC. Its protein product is CASSVAASGGGFPYEQYF.

CDR3 in amino acids: CAWTRGDRLRDTQYF. The CDR3 DNA follows: TGTGCCTGGACTAGAGGAGACAGGTTGAGAGATACGCAGTATTTT. The chain is built from TRBV30 and TRBJ2-3; tentatively, D is TRBD1 (6 bases). The CDR3 runs 15 residues. Trimming took 4 bases from V and 5 from J, leaving 19 bases between them. Germline V gene data show CDR1 as GTSNPN and CDR2 as SVGIG (reference sequence).

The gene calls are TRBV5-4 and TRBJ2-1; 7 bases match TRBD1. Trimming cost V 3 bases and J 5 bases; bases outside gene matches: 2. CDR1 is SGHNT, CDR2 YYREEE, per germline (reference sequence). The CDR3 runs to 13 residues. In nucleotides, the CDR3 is TGTGCCAGCAGCTACGGACAGGACAATGAGCAGTTCTTC. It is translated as CASSYGQDNEQFF.

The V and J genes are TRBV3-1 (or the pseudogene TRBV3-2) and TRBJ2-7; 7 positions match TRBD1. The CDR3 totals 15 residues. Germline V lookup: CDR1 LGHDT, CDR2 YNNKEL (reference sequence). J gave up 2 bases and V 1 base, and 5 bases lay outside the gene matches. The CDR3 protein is CASSQGRGQPYEQYF. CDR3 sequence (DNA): TGTGCCAGCAGCCAAGGCCGGGGACAGCCCTACGAGCAGTACTTC.

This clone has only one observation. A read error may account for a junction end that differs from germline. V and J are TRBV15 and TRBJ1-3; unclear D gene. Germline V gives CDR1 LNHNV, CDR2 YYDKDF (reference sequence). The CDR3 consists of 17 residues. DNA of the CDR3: TGTGCCACCAGCGGAGATCTAACAGTGCAGTCTGGAAACACCATATATTTT. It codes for CATSGDLTVQSGNTIYF.

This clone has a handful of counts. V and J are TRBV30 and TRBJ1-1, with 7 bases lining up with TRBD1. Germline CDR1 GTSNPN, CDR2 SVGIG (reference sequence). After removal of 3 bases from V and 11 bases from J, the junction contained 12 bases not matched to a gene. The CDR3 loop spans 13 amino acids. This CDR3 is CAWSPGGQLGAFF. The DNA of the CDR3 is TGTGCCTGGAGCCCAGGGGGGCAGTTAGGCGCTTTCTTT.

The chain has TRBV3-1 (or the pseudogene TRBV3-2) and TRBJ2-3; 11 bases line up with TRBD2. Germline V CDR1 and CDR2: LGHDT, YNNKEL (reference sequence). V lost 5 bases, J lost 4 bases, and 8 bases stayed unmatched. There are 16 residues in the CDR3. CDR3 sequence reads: CASSAPLAGVSDTQYF. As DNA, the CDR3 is TGTGCCAGCAGCGCCCCACTAGCGGGGGTTTCAGATACGCAGTATTTT.

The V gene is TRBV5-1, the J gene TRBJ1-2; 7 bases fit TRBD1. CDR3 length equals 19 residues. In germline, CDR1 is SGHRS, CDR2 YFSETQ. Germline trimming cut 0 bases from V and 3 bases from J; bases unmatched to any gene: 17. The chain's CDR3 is CASSLAGRSVTGEDYGYTF. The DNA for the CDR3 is TGCGCCAGCAGCTTGGCCGGTAGGTCCGTAACAGGGGAGGACTATGGCTACACCTTC. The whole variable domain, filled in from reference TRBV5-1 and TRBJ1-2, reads KAGVTQTPRYLIKTRGQQVTLSCSPISGHRSVSWYQQTPGQGLQFLFEYFSETQRNKGNFPGRFSGRQFSNSRSEMNVSTLELGDSALYLCASSLAGRSVTGEDYGYTFGSGTRLTVV.

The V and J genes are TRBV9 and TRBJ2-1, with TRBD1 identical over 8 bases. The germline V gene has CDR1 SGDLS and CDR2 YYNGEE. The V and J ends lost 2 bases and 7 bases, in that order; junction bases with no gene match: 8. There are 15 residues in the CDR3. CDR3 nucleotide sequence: TGTGCCAGCAGCGTCTTAGGGACAGGAGGTAATGAGCAGTTCTTC. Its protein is CASSVLGTGGNEQFF.

CDR3 coding DNA: TGTGCAAGTCGCCCCCCCGGGGGGCGGGGGGACAATGAGCAGTTCTTC. It yields the protein CASRPPGGRGDNEQFF. V and J are TRBV12-2 and TRBJ2-1; whether TRBD2, the table's D call, matches the DNA was not checked. TRBV12-2 is marked as a pseudogene. This CDR3 has 16 residues.

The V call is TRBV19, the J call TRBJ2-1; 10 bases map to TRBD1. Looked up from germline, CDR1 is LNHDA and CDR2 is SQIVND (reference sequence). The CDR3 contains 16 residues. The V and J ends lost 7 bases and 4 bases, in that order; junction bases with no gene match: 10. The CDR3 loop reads CASTTRTGGPYNEQFF. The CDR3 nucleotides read TGTGCCAGTACCACGCGGACAGGGGGGCCTTACAATGAGCAGTTCTTC.